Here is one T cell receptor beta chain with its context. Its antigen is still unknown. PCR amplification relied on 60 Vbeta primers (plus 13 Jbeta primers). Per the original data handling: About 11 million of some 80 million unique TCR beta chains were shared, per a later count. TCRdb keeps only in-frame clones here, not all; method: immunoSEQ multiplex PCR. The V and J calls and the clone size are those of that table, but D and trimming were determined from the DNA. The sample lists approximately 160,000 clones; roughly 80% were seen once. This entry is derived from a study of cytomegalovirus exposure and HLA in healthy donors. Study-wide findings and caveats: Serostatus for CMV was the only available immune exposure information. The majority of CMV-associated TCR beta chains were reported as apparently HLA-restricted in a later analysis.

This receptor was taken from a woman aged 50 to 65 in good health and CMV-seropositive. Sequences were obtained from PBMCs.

Here the CDR3 DNA reads TGTGCCAGCAGCTTAGGGCAGGGTACCCTCCACTTT. Translated, it gives CASSLGQGTLHF. The genes are TRBV13 and TRBJ1-6; tentatively, D is TRBD1 (5 bases). The CDR3 is 12 amino acids. The germline V gene encodes CDR1 PRHDT and CDR2 FYEKMQ (reference sequence). V gave up 0 bases and J gave up 14 bases, with 8 bases separating them.